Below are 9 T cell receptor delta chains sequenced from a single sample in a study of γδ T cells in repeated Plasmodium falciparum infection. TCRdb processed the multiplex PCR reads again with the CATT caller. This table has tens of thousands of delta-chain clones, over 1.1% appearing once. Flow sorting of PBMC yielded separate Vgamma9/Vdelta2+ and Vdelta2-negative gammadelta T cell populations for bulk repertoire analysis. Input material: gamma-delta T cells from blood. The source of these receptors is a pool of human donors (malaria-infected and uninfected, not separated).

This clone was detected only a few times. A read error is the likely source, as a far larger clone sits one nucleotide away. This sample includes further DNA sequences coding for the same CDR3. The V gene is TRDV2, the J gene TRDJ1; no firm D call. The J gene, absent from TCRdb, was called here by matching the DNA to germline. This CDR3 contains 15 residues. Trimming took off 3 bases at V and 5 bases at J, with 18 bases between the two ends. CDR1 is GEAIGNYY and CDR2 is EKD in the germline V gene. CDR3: CACDSGGFTTDKLIF. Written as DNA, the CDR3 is TGTGCCTGTGACTCCGGAGGGTTTACGACTGATAAACTCATCTTT.

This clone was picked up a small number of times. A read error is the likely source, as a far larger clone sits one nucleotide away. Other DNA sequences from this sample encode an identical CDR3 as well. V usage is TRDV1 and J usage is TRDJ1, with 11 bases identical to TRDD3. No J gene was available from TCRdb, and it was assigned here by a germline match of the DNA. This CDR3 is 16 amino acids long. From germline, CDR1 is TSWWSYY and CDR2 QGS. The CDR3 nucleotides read TGTGCTCTCGGGGAATTGGCCTTGCTGGGGGATACAGGACTCATCTTT. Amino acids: CALGELALLGDTGLIF.

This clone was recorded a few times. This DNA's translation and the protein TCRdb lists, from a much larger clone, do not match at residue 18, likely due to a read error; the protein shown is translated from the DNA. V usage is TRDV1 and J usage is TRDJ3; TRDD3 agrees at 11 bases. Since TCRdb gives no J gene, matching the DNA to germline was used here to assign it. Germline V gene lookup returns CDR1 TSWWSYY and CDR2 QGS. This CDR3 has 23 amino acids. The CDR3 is CALGERFLYWGIITSWDARQMFF. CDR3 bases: TGTGCTCTTGGGGAACGTTTTCTTTACTGGGGGATAATCACCTCCTGGGACGCCCGACAGATGTTTTTC.

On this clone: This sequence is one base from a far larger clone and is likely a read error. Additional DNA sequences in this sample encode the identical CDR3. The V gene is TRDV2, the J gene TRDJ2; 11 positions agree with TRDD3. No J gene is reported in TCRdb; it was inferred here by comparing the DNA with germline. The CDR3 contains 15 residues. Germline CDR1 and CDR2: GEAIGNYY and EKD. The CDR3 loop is CACDTLGDMTAQLFF. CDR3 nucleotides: TGTGCCTGTGACACACTGGGGGATATGACCGCACAACTCTTCTTT.

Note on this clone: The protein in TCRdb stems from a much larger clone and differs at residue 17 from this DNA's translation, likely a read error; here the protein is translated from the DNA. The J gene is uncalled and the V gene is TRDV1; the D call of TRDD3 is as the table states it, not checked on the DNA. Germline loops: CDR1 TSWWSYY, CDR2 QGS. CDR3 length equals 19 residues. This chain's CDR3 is CALGDPSYTRLRYTDKPIF. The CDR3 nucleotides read TGTGCTCTTGGGGATCCTTCCTACACGAGGCTCAGGTACACCGATAAACCCATCTTT.

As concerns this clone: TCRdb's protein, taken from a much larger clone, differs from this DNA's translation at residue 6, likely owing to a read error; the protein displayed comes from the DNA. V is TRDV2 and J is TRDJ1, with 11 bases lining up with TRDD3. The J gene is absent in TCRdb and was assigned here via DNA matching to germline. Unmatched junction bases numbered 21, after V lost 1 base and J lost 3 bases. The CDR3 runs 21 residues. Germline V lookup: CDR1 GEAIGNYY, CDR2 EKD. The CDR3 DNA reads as TGTGCCTGTGACACGACCGCCGGAACCCACACTGGGGGATATGGCGCCGATAAACTCATCTTT. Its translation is CACDTTAGTHTGGYGADKLIF.

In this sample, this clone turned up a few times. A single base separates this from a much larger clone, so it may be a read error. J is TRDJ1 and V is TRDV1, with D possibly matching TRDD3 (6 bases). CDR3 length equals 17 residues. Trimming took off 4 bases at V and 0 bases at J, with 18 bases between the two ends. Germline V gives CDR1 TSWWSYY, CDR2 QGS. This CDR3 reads CALGGLPLWGYTDKLIF. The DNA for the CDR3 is TGTGCTCTTGGGGGACTCCCTCTTTGGGGATACACCGATAAACTCATCTTT.

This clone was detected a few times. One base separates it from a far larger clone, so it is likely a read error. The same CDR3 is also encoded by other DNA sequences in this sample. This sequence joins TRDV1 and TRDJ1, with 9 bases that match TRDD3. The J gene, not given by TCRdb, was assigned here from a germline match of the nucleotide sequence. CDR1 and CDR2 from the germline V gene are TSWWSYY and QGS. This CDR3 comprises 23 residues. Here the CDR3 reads CALGDPLGPTKSTGGLNTDKLIF. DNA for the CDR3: TGTGCTCTCGGGGATCCGTTGGGTCCTACAAAATCTACTGGGGGACTAAACACCGATAAACTCATCTTT.

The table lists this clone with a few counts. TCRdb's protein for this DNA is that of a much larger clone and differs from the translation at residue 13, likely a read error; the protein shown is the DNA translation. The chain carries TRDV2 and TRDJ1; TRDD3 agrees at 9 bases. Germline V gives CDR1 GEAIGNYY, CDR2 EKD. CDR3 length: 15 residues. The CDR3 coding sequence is TGTGCCTGCAATACTGGGGGACATTACACCGATAAACCCATCTTT. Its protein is CACNTGGHYTDKPIF.